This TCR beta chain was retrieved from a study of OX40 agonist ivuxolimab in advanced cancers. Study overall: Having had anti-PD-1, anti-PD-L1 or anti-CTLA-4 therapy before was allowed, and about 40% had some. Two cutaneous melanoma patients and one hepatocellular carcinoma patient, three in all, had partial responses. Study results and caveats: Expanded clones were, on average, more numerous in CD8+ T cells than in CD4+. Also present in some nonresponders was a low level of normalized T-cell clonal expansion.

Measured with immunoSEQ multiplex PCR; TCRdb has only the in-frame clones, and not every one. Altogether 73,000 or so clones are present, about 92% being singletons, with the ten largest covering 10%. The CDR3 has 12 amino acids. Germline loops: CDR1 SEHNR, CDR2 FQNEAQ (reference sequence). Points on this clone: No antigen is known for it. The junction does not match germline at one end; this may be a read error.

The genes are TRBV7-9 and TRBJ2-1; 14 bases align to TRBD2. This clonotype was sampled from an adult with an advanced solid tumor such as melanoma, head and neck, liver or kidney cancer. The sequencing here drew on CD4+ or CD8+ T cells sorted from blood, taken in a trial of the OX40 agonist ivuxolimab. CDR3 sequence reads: CASSLGGLAGVF. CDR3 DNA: TGTGCCAGCAGCTTAGGGGGACTAGCGGGGGTCTTC.